These T cell receptor beta chains were read from a single sample in a study of T-cell memory formation after mild COVID-19. TCRdb itself ran the 5' RACE reads through MiXCR, one entry per CDR3 protein. In the table there are approximately 230,000 distinct CDR3 sequences, 16% of which are singletons. Input material: PBMCs or a T cell subset sorted from them (not recorded which). Receptors originate from a man aged 18 to 35 who had mild COVID-19 (a few samples of this study predate the infection). Cell type and time point are not known. Each CDR3 is given with its conserved first and last residue.

J gene,V gene,CDR3 protein
TRBJ2-1,TRBV19,CASSPLSGINYNEQFF
TRBJ1-2,TRBV3-1,CASSQDRYNPTLF
TRBJ1-5,TRBV6-2/TRBV6-3,CASSRTGSQPQHF
TRBJ2-2,TRBV4-2,CASSQHLGTGDTGELFF
TRBJ2-5,TRBV6-2/TRBV6-3,CASSSSGPRETQYF
TRBJ1-6,TRBV6-2/TRBV6-3,CASSTDGNSPLHF
TRBJ2-2,TRBV24-1,CATSGTAVTGELFF
TRBJ2-3,TRBV7-2,CATGDRGTDTQYF
TRBJ2-1,TRBV7-2,CASSLTSGTYNEQFF
TRBJ1-3,TRBV12-3/TRBV12-4,CASWRTSGNTIYF
TRBJ1-2,TRBV20-1,CSVDPGLPNGYTF
TRBJ1-1,TRBV5-1,CASSLEGPEAFF
TRBJ1-1,TRBV29-1,CSSQGQNTEAFF
TRBJ1-2,TRBV5-1,CASSLGRGGGYTF
TRBJ2-7,TRBV5-1,CASSHRDRGREQYF
TRBJ1-2,TRBV4-1,CASSQVSGQHYGYTF
TRBJ1-1,TRBV6-6,CASSFRQGMNTEAFF
TRBJ1-2,TRBV7-2,CASSIQDRFNGYTF
TRBJ1-1,TRBV7-9,CASSSADTEAFF
TRBJ1-2,TRBV7-9,CASSLGTPRHYGYTF
TRBJ1-4,TRBV4-3,CASSLLRTGEEKLFF
TRBJ1-2,TRBV6-6,CASRLDRNYGYTF
TRBJ2-7,TRBV18,CASSPLGSSYEQYF
TRBJ1-5,TRBV4-3,CASSQDAQGLNQPQHF
TRBJ2-7,TRBV7-2,CASSPGTGVWYEQYF
TRBJ2-1,TRBV5-1,CASSLAVGSVNEQFF
TRBJ1-3,TRBV20-1,CSARDRHTIYF
TRBJ2-2,TRBV7-3,CASSKRPATGELFF
TRBJ1-5,TRBV6-6,CASRNAQKNNQPQHF
TRBJ2-5,TRBV20-1,CSARGLVGRETQYF
TRBJ1-1,TRBV6-2/TRBV6-3,CASSYPGWTEAFF
TRBJ1-6,TRBV19,CASSTGRSYNSPLHF
TRBJ2-2,TRBV29-1,CSVPTPGSDTGELFF
TRBJ2-1,TRBV2,CASRRGNSYNEQFF
TRBJ2-4,TRBV30,CAWSTHHPGPQYF
TRBJ2-5,TRBV3-1,CASSPAPGQGAPETQYF
TRBJ2-3,TRBV24-1,CATSDFGTSSDTQYF
TRBJ2-3,TRBV11-2,CASSLSLERGGTDTQYF
TRBJ1-4,TRBV4-3,CASSQDPTGESEKLFF
TRBJ2-5,TRBV18,CASSPATSGGETQYF
TRBJ1-1,TRBV10-3,CAISDPTELKSAFF
TRBJ1-1,TRBV7-9,CASSLHQGTEAFF
TRBJ2-7,TRBV2,CASSEGDSYEQYF
TRBJ1-2,TRBV7-6,CASSVGLGHRLNYGYTF
TRBJ1-5,TRBV2,CASSAQAPGKPQHF
TRBJ2-2,TRBV7-9,CASSFRAVAGELFF
TRBJ2-7,TRBV10-2,CASVGDSYEQYF
TRBJ2-2,TRBV7-9,CAPAGGAGEAGELFF
TRBJ2-4,TRBV7-2,CASSLGDRVRDIQYF
TRBJ2-7,TRBV7-2,CASSLDGVPIYEQYF